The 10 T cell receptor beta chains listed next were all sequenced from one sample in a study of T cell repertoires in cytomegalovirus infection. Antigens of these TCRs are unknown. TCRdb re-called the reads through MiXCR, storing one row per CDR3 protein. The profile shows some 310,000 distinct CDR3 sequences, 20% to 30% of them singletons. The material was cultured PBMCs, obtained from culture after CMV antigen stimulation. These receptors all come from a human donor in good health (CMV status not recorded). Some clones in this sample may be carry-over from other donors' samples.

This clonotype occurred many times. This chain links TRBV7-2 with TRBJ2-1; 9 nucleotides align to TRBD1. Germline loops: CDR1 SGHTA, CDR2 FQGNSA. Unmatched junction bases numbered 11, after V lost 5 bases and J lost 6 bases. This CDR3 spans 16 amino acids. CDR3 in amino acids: CASSLLGTGIPNEQFF. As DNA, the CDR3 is TGTGCCAGCAGCCTATTGGGGACAGGGATCCCCAATGAGCAGTTCTTC.

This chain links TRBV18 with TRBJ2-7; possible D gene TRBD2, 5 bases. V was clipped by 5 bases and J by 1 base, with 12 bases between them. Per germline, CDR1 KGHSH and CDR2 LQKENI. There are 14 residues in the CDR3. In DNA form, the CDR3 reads TGTGCCAGCTCAGGCGTGGACTCGTCCTACGAGCAGTACGTC. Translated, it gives CASSGVDSSYEQYV.

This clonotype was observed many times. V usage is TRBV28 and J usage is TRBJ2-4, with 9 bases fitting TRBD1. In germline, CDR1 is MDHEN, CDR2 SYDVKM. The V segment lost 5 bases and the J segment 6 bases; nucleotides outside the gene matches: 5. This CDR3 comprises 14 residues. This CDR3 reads CASSPGTGRNIQYF. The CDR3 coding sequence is TGTGCCAGCAGTCCCGGGACAGGGAGAAACATTCAGTACTTC.

The CDR3 bases are TGTGCCAGCAGCTCCGGGACTAGCGGGAGTAAAAGGGAGACCCAGTACTTC. Protein: CASSSGTSGSKRETQYF. The chain uses TRBV5-4 and TRBJ2-5; TRBD2 aligns across 14 bases. Germline V lookup: CDR1 SGHNT, CDR2 YYREEE (reference sequence). V lost 3 bases, J lost 5 bases, and 9 bases stayed unmatched. This CDR3 comprises 17 residues.

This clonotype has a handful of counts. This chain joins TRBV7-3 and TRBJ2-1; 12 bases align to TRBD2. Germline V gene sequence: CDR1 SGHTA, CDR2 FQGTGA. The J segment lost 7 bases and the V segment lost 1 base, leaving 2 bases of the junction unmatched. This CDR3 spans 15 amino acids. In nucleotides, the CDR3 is TGTGCCAGCAGCTTAAGGACTAGCGGGATAAATGAGCAGTTCTTC. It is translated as CASSLRTSGINEQFF.

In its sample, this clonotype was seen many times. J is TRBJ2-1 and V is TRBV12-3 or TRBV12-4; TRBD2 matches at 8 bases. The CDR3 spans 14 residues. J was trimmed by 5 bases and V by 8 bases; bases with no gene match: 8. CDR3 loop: CASDRAGGHNEQFF. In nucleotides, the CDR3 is TGTGCCAGCGACCGGGCGGGAGGACACAATGAGCAGTTCTTC.

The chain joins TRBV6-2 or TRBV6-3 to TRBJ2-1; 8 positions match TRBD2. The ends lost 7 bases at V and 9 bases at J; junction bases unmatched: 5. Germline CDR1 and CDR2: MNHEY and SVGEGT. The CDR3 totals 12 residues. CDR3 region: CASTTGLVEQFF. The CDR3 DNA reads TGTGCCAGCACCACGGGACTAGTTGAGCAGTTCTTC.

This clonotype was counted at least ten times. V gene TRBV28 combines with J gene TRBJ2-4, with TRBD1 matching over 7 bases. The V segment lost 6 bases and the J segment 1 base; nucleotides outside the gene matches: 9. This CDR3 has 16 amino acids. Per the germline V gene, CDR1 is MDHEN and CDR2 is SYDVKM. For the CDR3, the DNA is TGTGCCAGCAGGGGGTCCGGGACAGCCGCCAAAAACATTCAGTACTTC. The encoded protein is CASRGSGTAAKNIQYF.

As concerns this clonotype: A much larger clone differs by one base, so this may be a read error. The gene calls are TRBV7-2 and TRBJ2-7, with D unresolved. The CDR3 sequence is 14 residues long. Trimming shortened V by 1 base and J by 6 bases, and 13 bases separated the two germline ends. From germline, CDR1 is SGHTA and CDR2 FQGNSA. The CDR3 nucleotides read TGTGCCAGCAGCTTAGAGTGGCAGTCTGTCGAGCAGTACTTC. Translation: CASSLEWQSVEQYF.

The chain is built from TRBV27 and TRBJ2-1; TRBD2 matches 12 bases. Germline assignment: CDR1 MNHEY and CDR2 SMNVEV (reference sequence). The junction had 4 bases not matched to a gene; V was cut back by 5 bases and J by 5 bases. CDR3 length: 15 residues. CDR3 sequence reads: CASSPRLAGDNEQFF. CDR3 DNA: TGTGCCAGCAGTCCCCGACTAGCGGGAGACAATGAGCAGTTCTTC.